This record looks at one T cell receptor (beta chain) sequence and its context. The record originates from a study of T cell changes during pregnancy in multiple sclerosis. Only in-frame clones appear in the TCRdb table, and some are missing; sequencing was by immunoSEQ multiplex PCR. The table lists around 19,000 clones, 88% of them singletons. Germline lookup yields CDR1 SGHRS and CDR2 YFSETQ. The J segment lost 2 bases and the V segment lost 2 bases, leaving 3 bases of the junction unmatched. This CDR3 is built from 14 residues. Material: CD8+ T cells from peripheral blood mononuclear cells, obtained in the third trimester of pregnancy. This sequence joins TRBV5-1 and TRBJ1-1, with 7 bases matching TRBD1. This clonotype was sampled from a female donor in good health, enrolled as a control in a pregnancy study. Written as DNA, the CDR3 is TGCGCCAGCAGCTTTGGGACAGACAACACTGAAGCTTTCTTT. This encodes CASSFGTDNTEAFF.